The clone carrying this TCR beta chain was picked up many times. This sample is drawn from a study of Graves' ophthalmopathy and Graves' hyperthyroidism. The authors amplified TCR beta CDR3 regions from RNA transcripts. The first round was an RT-PCR with HTBI primers, and the second round was a multiplex PCR. MiXCR, run by TCRdb on the multiplex PCR reads, gives a single entry per CDR3 protein. The sample yields roughly 480,000 distinct CDR3 sequences, around 14% seen once. Trimming took 0 bases from V and 4 from J; bases not matched to a gene: 11. The CDR3 contains 16 residues. CDR1 DFQATT and CDR2 SNEGSKA come from the germline V gene (reference sequence).

This sequence was found in a woman aged 25 to 39 with Graves' ophthalmopathy. The sample was blood. The rearrangement joins TRBV20-1 to TRBJ1-1; 7 nucleotides align to TRBD1. The CDR3 DNA sequence: TGCAGTGCTAGAGATGTGGAGGGGGCAATGGGCACTGAAGCTTTCTTT. This encodes CSARDVEGAMGTEAFF.